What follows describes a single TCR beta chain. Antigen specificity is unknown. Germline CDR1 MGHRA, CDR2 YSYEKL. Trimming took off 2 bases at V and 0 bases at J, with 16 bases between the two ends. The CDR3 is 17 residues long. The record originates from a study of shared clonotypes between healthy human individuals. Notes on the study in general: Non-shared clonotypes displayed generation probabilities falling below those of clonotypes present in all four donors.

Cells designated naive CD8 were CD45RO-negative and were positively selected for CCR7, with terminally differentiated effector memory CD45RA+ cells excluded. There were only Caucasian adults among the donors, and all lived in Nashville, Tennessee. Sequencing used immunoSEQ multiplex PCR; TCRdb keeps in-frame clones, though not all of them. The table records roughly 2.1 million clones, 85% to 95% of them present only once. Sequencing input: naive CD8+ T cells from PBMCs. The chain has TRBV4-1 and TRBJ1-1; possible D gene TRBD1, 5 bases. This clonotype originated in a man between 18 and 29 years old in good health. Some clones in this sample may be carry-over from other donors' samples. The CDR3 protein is CASSQLQATFMNTEAFF. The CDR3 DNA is TGCGCCAGCAGCCAATTACAGGCCACCTTCATGAACACTGAAGCTTTCTTT.